This record looks at one TCR beta chain sequence and its context. The data belong to a study of blood T cell repertoires in COVID-19. The assay was immunoSEQ multiplex PCR, and TCRdb's table has in-frame clones only and misses some. The table records about 310,000 clones, roughly 91% of them present only once. The material sequenced was peripheral blood. The TCR was taken from a man aged 50-59 years with active or convalescent COVID-19.

The CDR3 sequence is CASSPTDRGYGYTF. The CDR3 DNA is TGTGCCAGCTCACCCACCGACAGGGGTTATGGCTACACCTTC. This rearrangement joins TRBV18 to TRBJ1-2; the match to TRBD1 covers 8 bases. V dropped 3 bases and J dropped 5; count of bases not matched to a gene: 5. Germline V gene lookup returns CDR1 KGHSH and CDR2 LQKENI. The CDR3 totals 14 residues.